Included here is one T cell receptor (beta chain) sequence, with context. Its matching antigen is unknown. This CDR3 is built from 14 residues. Germline CDR1 SQVTM, CDR2 ANQGSEA. With 5 bases removed from V and 4 bases from J, the gap between germline ends came to 15 bases. This sample was included in a study of CD8+ T cells in alopecia areata. The treatment: oral pan-JAK inhibitor, 5-10 mg twice daily. Researchers gathered lesional scalp punch biopsies and peripheral blood from patients with alopecia areata. Sorted out of PBMCs were CD4+ T cells and CD8+ T cells. Sequencing used cDNA as its template, made by extracting RNA and reverse transcribing it. Clones were read by immunoSEQ multiplex PCR, and TCRdb kept only the in-frame ones, dropping some. The data show roughly 220,000 clones, with approximately 67% seen just once and 1% to 1.5% held by the top ten. Notes on the study in general: In scalp and blood during tofacitinib, many expanded lesional clones persisted. The study found higher clonality in lesional than normal scalp, especially in alopecia totalis/universalis.

The chain uses TRBV29-1 and TRBJ2-1; unclear D gene. This sequence originates from a human donor with alopecia areata. This specimen was CD4+ T cells sorted from blood, taken at approximately week 42, from a patient treated with tofacitinib. The CDR3 region has the DNA TGCAGCGTTAGGACCCCGCAACCTTACAATGAGCAGTTCTTC. Encoded protein: CSVRTPQPYNEQFF.